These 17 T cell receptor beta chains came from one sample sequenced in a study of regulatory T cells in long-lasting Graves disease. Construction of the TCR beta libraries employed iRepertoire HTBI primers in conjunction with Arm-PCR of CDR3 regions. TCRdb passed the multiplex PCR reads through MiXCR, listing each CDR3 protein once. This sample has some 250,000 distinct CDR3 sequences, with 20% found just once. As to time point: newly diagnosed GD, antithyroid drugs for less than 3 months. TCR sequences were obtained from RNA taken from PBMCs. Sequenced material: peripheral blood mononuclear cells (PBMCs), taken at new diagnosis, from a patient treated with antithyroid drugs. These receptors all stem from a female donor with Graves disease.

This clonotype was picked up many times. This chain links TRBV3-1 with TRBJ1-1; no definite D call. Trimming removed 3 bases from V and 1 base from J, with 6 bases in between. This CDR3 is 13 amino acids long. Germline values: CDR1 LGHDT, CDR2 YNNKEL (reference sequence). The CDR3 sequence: CASSHLENTEAFF. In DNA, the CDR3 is TGTGCCAGCAGCCATCTGGAGAACACTGAAGCTTTCTTT.

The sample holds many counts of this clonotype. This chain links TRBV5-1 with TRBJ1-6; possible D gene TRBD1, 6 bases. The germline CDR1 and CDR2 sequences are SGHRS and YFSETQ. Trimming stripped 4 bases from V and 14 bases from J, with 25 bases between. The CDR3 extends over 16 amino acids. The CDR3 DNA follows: TGCGCCAGCAGCGAAATACCGGGACACGGCCAAGGGGCCCTCCACTTT. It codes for CASSEIPGHGQGALHF.

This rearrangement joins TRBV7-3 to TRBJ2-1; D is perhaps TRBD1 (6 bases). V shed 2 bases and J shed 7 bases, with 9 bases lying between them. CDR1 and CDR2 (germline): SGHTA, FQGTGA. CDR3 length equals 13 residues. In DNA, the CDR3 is TGTGCCAGCAGCTTACACAGGGATAATGAGCAGTTCTTC. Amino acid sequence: CASSLHRDNEQFF.

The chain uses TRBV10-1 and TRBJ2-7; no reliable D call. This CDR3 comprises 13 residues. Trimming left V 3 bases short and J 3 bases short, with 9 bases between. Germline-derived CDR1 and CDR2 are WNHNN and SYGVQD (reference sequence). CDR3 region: CASSDLGYYEQYF. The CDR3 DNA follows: TGCGCCAGCAGTGATCTGGGCTACTACGAGCAGTACTTC.

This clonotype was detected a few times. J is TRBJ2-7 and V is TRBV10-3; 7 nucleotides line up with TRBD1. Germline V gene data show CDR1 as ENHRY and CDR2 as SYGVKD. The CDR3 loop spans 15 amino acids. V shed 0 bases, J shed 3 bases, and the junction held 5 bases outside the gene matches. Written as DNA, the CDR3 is TGTGCCATCAGTGAGTCCCGGGCAGGGGGCTACGAGCAGTACTTC. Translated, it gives CAISESRAGGYEQYF.

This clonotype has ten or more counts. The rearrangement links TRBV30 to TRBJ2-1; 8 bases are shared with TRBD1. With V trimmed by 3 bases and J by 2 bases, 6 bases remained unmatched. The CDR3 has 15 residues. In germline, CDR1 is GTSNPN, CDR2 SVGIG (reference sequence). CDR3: CAWSPGTGAYNEQFF. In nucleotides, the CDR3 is TGTGCCTGGAGCCCCGGGACAGGAGCCTACAATGAGCAGTTCTTC.

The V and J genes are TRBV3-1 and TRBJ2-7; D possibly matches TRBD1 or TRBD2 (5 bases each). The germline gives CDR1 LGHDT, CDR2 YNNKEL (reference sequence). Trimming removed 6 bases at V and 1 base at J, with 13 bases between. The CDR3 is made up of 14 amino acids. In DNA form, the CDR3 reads TGTGCCAGCAGACCGGGACGGACATCCTACGAGCAGTACTTC. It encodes CASRPGRTSYEQYF.

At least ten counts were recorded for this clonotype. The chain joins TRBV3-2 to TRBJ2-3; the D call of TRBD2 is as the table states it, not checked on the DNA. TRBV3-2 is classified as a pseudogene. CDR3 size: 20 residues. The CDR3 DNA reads TGTGCCGCTTGTAACCGCAAACTAGCGGGAGGCCCGGGGTGCACAGATACGCAGTATTTT. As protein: CAACNRKLAGGPGCTDTQYF.

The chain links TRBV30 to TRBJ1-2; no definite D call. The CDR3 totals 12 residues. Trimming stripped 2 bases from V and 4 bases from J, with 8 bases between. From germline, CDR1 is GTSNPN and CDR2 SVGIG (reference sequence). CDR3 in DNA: TGTGCCTGGAGTATGGGTTCCTATGGCTACACCTTC. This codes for CAWSMGSYGYTF. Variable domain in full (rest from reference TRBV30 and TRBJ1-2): SQTIHQWPATLVQPVGSPLSLECTVEGTSNPNLYWYRQAAGRGLQLLFYSVGIGQISSEVPQNLSASRPQDRQFILSSKKLLLSDSGFYLCAWSMGSYGYTFGSGTRLTVV.

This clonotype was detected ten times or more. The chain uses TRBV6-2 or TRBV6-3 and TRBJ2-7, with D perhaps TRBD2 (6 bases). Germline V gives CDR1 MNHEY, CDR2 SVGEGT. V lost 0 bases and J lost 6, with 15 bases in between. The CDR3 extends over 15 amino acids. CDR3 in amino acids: CASSYSQLVGGEQYF. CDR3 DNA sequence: TGTGCCAGCAGTTACTCCCAACTAGTCGGGGGCGAGCAGTACTTC.

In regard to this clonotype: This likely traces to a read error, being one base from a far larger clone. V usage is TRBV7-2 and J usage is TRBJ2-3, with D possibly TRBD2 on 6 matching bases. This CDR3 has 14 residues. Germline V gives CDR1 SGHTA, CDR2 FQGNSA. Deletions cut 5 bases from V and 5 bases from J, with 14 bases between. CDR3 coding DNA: TGTGCCAGCAGCCCGGGACTTTTCATAGATACGCAGTATTTT. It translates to CASSPGLFIDTQYF. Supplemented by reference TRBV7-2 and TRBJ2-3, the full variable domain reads GAGVSQSPSNKVTEKGKDVELRCDPISGHTALYWYRQSLGQGLEFLIYFQGNSAPDKSGLPSDRFSAERTGGSVSTLTIQRTQQEDSAVYLCASSPGLFIDTQYFGPGTRLTVL.

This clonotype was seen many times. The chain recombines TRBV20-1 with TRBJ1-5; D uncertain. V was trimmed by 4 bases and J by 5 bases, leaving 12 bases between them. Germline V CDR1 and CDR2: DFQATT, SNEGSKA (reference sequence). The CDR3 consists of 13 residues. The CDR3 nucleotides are TGCAGTGCTACAGCGGAAGGACATCAGCCCCAGCATTTT. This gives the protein CSATAEGHQPQHF.

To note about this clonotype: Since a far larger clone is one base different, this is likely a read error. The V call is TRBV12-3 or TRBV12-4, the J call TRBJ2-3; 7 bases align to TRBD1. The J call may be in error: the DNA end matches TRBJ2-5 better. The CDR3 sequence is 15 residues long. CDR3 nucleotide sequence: TGTGCCAGCAGTTTACGGACAGGTCCTCAAGATACCCAGTACTTC. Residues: CASSLRTGPQDTQYF.

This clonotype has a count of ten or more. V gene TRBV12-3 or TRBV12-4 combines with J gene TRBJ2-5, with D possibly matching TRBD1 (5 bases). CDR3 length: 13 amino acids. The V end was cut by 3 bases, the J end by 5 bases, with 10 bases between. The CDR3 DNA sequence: TGTGCCAGCAGTTTGGGGCAAATGGAGACCCAGTACTTC. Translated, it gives CASSLGQMETQYF.

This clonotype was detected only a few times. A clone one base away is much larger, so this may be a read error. This chain's CDR3 is CSESASGRGDIQYF. The CDR3 DNA follows: TGCAGCGAATCCGCTAGCGGGAGAGGCGACATTCAGTACTTC. V is TRBV29-1 and J is TRBJ2-4, with TRBD2 identical over 10 bases. Germline assignment: CDR1 SQVTM and CDR2 ANQGSEA. V was pared by 7 bases and J by 8 bases, with 11 bases of the junction left unmatched. CDR3 length equals 14 residues.

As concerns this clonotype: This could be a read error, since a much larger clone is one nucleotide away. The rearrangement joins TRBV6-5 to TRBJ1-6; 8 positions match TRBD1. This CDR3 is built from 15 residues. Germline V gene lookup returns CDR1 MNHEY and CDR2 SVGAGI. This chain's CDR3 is CAGSYEGQASRALHF. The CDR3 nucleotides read TGTGCCGGCAGTTACGAGGGACAGGCTAGTCGGGCCCTCCACTTT.

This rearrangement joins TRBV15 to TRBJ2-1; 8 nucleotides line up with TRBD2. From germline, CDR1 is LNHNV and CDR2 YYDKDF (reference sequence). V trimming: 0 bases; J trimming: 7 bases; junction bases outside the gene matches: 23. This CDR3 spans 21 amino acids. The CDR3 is CATSRDPPSRAGDARRNEQFF. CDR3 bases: TGTGCCACCAGCAGAGATCCCCCGTCTAGAGCGGGAGACGCCCGGAGGAATGAGCAGTTCTTC. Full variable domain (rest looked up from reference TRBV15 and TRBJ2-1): DAMVIQNPRYQVTQFGKPVTLSCSQTLNHNVMYWYQQKSSQAPKLLFHYYDKDFNNEADTPDNFQSRRPNTSFCFLDIRSPGLGDTAMYLCATSRDPPSRAGDARRNEQFFGPGTRLTVL.